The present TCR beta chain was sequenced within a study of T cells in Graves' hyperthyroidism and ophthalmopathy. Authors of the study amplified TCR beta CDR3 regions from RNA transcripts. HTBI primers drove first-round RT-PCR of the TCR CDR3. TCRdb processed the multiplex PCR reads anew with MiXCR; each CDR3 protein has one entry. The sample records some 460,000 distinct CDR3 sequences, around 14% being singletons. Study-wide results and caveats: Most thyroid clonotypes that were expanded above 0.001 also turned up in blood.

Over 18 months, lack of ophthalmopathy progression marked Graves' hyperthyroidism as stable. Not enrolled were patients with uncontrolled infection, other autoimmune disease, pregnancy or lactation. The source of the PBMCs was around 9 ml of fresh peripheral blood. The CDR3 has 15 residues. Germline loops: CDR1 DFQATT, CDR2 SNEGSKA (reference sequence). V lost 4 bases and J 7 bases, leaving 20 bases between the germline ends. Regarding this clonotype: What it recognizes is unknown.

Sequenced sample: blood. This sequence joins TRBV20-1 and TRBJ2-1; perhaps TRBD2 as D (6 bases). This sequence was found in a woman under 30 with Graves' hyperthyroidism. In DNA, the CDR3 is TGCAGTGCTATTTCTCCAGGAGGGACTGGGAATGAGCAGTTCTTC. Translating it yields CSAISPGGTGNEQFF.